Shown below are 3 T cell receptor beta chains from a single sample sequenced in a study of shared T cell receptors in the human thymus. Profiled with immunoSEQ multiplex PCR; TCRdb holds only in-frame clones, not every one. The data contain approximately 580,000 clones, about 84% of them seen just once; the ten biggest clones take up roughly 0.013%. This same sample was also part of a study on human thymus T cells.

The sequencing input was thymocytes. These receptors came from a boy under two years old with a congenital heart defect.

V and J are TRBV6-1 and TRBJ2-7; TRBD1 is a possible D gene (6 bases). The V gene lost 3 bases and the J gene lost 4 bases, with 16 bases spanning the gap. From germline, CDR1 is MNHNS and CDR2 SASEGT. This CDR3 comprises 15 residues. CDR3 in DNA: TGTGCCAGCAGTGAGGGGCAGGGGAGTACTTACGAGCAGTACTTC. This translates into CASSEGQGSTYEQYF.

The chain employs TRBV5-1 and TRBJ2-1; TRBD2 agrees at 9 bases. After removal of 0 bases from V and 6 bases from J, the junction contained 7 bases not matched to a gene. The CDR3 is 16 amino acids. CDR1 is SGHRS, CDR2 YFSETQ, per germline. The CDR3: CASSLVETSGTNEQFF. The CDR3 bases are TGCGCCAGCAGCTTGGTGGAGACTAGCGGTACCAATGAGCAGTTCTTC. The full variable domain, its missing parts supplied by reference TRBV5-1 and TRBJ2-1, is KAGVTQTPRYLIKTRGQQVTLSCSPISGHRSVSWYQQTPGQGLQFLFEYFSETQRNKGNFPGRFSGRQFSNSRSEMNVSTLELGDSALYLCASSLVETSGTNEQFFGPGTRLTVL.

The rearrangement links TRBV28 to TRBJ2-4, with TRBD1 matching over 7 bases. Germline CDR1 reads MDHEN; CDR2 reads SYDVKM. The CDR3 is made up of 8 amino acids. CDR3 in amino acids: CPDRAKYF. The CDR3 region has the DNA TGTCCCGACAGGGCTAAGTACTTC.